A selection of T cell receptor beta chains follows, all from one sample in a study of monozygotic twins with cystic fibrosis. TCRdb keeps only in-frame clones here, not all; method: immunoSEQ multiplex PCR. The sample includes about 36,000 clones, about 90% of them seen just once. The specimen was blood. The receptors stem from a boy aged 2 to 9 with cystic fibrosis. Each CDR3 is given with its conserved first and last residue. The order of the fields is V gene, CDR3 length, D gene, clone size, J gene, CDR3 protein, CDR3 DNA. D genes are given only for firm matches. Only some rows state a clone size, as once, few, many or a class for expanded clones.

v_call: TRBV29-1
cdr3_length: 14
d_call: NA
clone_size: NA
j_call: TRBJ1-3
cdr3_aa: CSVVPGLSGNTIYF
cdr3_nt: TGCAGCGTTGTCCCAGGGCTCTCTGGAAACACCATATATTTT

v_call: TRBV6-5
cdr3_length: 14
d_call: NA
clone_size: NA
j_call: TRBJ1-1
cdr3_aa: CASSYSGMNTEAFF
cdr3_nt: TGTGCCAGCAGTTACTCGGGTATGAACACTGAAGCTTTCTTT

v_call: TRBV19
cdr3_length: 15
d_call: NA
clone_size: once
j_call: TRBJ1-2
cdr3_aa: CASSIEGPRNYGYTF
cdr3_nt: TGTGCCAGTAGTATAGAGGGGCCAAGGAACTATGGCTACACCTTC

v_call: TRBV5-3
cdr3_length: 21
d_call: TRBD2
clone_size: once
j_call: TRBJ2-1
cdr3_aa: CARSLGRWGQSGLAGGFEQFF
cdr3_nt: TGTGCCAGAAGCTTGGGTCGCTGGGGACAATCGGGACTAGCGGGGGGTTTTGAGCAGTTCTTC

v_call: TRBV11-2
cdr3_length: 12
d_call: NA
clone_size: NA
j_call: TRBJ1-4
cdr3_aa: CASSFGTEKLFF
cdr3_nt: TGTGCCAGCAGCTTCGGGACAGAAAAACTGTTTTTT

v_call: TRBV4-2
cdr3_length: 15
d_call: NA
clone_size: NA
j_call: TRBJ1-6
cdr3_aa: CASSQEEGTFTPLHF
cdr3_nt: TGTGCCAGCAGCCAAGAGGAAGGGACATTTACACCCCTCCACTTT

v_call: TRBV19
cdr3_length: 14
d_call: NA
clone_size: NA
j_call: TRBJ1-1
cdr3_aa: CASSIGKRNTEAFF
cdr3_nt: TGTGCCAGTAGTATAGGAAAAAGGAACACTGAAGCTTTCTTT

v_call: TRBV11-2
cdr3_length: 16
d_call: NA
clone_size: NA
j_call: TRBJ1-2
cdr3_aa: CASSSLRHLPNYGYTF
cdr3_nt: TGTGCCAGCAGCTCCCTTCGACACCTCCCTAACTATGGCTACACCTTC

v_call: TRBV9
cdr3_length: 13
d_call: TRBD1
clone_size: NA
j_call: TRBJ1-1
cdr3_aa: CASSSGGGTEAFF
cdr3_nt: TGTGCCAGCAGCTCAGGGGGTGGGACTGAAGCTTTCTTT

v_call: TRBV14
cdr3_length: 17
d_call: NA
clone_size: NA
j_call: TRBJ2-1
cdr3_aa: CASSQKGWVSSYNEQFF
cdr3_nt: TGTGCCAGCAGCCAAAAGGGCTGGGTGAGCTCCTACAATGAGCAGTTCTTC

v_call: TRBV6-5
cdr3_length: 14
d_call: TRBD1
clone_size: NA
j_call: TRBJ1-2
cdr3_aa: CASSFRQGAYGYTF
cdr3_nt: TGTGCCAGCAGCTTCAGACAGGGTGCCTATGGCTACACCTTC

v_call: TRBV7-2
cdr3_length: 16
d_call: NA
clone_size: NA
j_call: TRBJ1-1
cdr3_aa: CASSLASRGANTEAFF
cdr3_nt: TGTGCCAGCAGCTTAGCGTCGCGGGGCGCTAACACTGAAGCTTTCTTT

v_call: TRBV5-1
cdr3_length: 16
d_call: NA
clone_size: NA
j_call: TRBJ1-4
cdr3_aa: CASSWNTGLSNEKLFF
cdr3_nt: TGCGCCAGCAGCTGGAATACAGGGTTATCAAATGAAAAACTGTTTTTT

v_call: TRBV2
cdr3_length: 11
d_call: TRBD1
clone_size: NA
j_call: TRBJ2-3
cdr3_aa: CASPGQGNQYF
cdr3_nt: TGTGCCAGCCCGGGACAGGGGAATCAGTATTTT

v_call: TRBV7-3
cdr3_length: 17
d_call: NA
clone_size: few
j_call: TRBJ1-4
cdr3_aa: CASSGRLGVPTNEKLFF
cdr3_nt: TGTGCCAGCAGCGGACGCTTGGGGGTGCCAACTAATGAAAAACTGTTTTTT

v_call: TRBV27
cdr3_length: 14
d_call: NA
clone_size: NA
j_call: TRBJ1-4
cdr3_aa: CASSSEATNEKLFF
cdr3_nt: TGTGCCAGCAGTTCTGAAGCAACTAATGAAAAACTGTTTTTT

v_call: TRBV6-6
cdr3_length: 16
d_call: TRBD2
clone_size: NA
j_call: TRBJ2-1
cdr3_aa: CASSSLAGDSYNEQFF
cdr3_nt: TGTGCCAGCAGTTCCCTAGCGGGGGATTCATACAATGAGCAGTTCTTC

v_call: TRBV9
cdr3_length: 14
d_call: NA
clone_size: NA
j_call: TRBJ2-5
cdr3_aa: CASSRSRGRETQYF
cdr3_nt: TGTGCCAGCAGCCGTAGCAGGGGCCGAGAGACCCAGTACTTC

v_call: TRBV10-3
cdr3_length: 14
d_call: NA
clone_size: NA
j_call: TRBJ1-6
cdr3_aa: CAISEQARNSPLHF
cdr3_nt: TGTGCCATCAGTGAACAGGCTCGGAATTCACCCCTCCACTTT

v_call: TRBV11-2
cdr3_length: 15
d_call: NA
clone_size: NA
j_call: TRBJ2-1
cdr3_aa: CASSPHRVSYNEQFF
cdr3_nt: TGTGCCAGCAGCCCACACAGGGTTTCCTACAATGAGCAGTTCTTC

v_call: TRBV11-2
cdr3_length: 14
d_call: TRBD1
clone_size: NA
j_call: TRBJ1-2
cdr3_aa: CASRLHRGINGYTF
cdr3_nt: TGTGCCAGCAGATTACACAGGGGAATCAATGGCTACACCTTC

v_call: TRBV7-8
cdr3_length: 17
d_call: NA
clone_size: NA
j_call: TRBJ2-7
cdr3_aa: CASSLALDRPSFYEQYF
cdr3_nt: TGTGCCAGCAGCTTAGCTCTTGACAGGCCCTCGTTCTACGAGCAGTACTTC

v_call: TRBV19
cdr3_length: 15
d_call: NA
clone_size: NA
j_call: TRBJ1-2
cdr3_aa: CASSIVAEANYGYTF
cdr3_nt: TGTGCCAGTAGTATAGTGGCAGAAGCTAACTATGGCTACACCTTC

v_call: TRBV18
cdr3_length: 16
d_call: NA
clone_size: NA
j_call: TRBJ1-2
cdr3_aa: CASSPPGIPANYGYTF
cdr3_nt: TGTGCCAGCTCACCACCGGGCATACCAGCTAACTATGGCTACACCTTC

v_call: TRBV9
cdr3_length: 14
d_call: TRBD1
clone_size: NA
j_call: TRBJ1-2
cdr3_aa: CASSGGQELGGYTF
cdr3_nt: TGTGCCAGCAGCGGGGGACAGGAGCTCGGTGGCTACACCTTC

v_call: TRBV5-1
cdr3_length: 17
d_call: NA
clone_size: NA
j_call: TRBJ2-1
cdr3_aa: CASSLTGTPSIYNEQFF
cdr3_nt: TGCGCCAGCAGCTTAACCGGGACCCCCAGTATCTACAATGAGCAGTTCTTC

v_call: TRBV4-2
cdr3_length: 15
d_call: NA
clone_size: NA
j_call: TRBJ2-2
cdr3_aa: CASSQPTDGVRELFF
cdr3_nt: TGTGCCAGCAGCCAACCTACGGACGGTGTCCGGGAGCTGTTTTTT

v_call: TRBV18
cdr3_length: 13
d_call: NA
clone_size: NA
j_call: TRBJ2-7
cdr3_aa: CASSPSRGDEQYF
cdr3_nt: TGTGCCAGCTCACCAAGCAGGGGAGACGAGCAGTACTTC

v_call: TRBV7-2
cdr3_length: 15
d_call: NA
clone_size: NA
j_call: TRBJ2-7
cdr3_aa: CASSALSGTGDEQYF
cdr3_nt: TGTGCCAGCAGCGCCTTGTCAGGTACGGGAGACGAGCAGTACTTC

v_call: TRBV7-6
cdr3_length: 18
d_call: NA
clone_size: NA
j_call: TRBJ1-1
cdr3_aa: CASSLVQQGITEFTEAFF
cdr3_nt: TGTGCCAGCAGCTTAGTGCAGCAGGGGATTACTGAATTCACTGAAGCTTTCTTT

v_call: TRBV19
cdr3_length: 12
d_call: NA
clone_size: NA
j_call: TRBJ1-4
cdr3_aa: CASQAGTEKLFF
cdr3_nt: TGTGCCAGTCAGGCGGGGACTGAAAAACTGTTTTTT

v_call: TRBV6-1
cdr3_length: 14
d_call: NA
clone_size: once
j_call: TRBJ2-7
cdr3_aa: CASSGTASSYEQYF
cdr3_nt: TGTGCCAGCAGCGGGACGGCGAGCTCCTACGAGCAGTACTTC

v_call: TRBV5-1
cdr3_length: 13
d_call: NA
clone_size: NA
j_call: TRBJ2-7
cdr3_aa: CASSRSDSYEQYF
cdr3_nt: TGCGCCAGCAGCCGGAGCGACTCCTACGAGCAGTACTTC

v_call: TRBV6-5
cdr3_length: 14
d_call: NA
clone_size: NA
j_call: TRBJ1-1
cdr3_aa: CASSYWGKNTEAFF
cdr3_nt: TGTGCCAGCAGTTACTGGGGAAAGAACACTGAAGCTTTCTTT

v_call: TRBV25-1
cdr3_length: 17
d_call: TRBD2
clone_size: NA
j_call: TRBJ2-3
cdr3_aa: CASSESQRGASTDTQYF
cdr3_nt: TGTGCCAGCAGTGAATCCCAGCGGGGGGCCTCCACAGATACGCAGTATTTT

v_call: TRBV2
cdr3_length: 13
d_call: TRBD1
clone_size: few
j_call: TRBJ1-5
cdr3_aa: CASSGQGRQPQHF
cdr3_nt: TGTGCCAGCAGCGGACAGGGTCGGCAGCCCCAGCATTTT

v_call: TRBV6-1
cdr3_length: 14
d_call: NA
clone_size: NA
j_call: TRBJ2-7
cdr3_aa: CASNPEPGNYEQYF
cdr3_nt: TGTGCCAGCAACCCGGAACCCGGCAACTACGAGCAGTACTTC